This T cell receptor (beta chain) stems from a study of blood T cell repertoires in COVID-19. This CDR3 is built from 14 residues. The junction had 7 bases not matched to a gene; V was cut back by 8 bases and J by 7 bases. The germline gives CDR1 MDHEN, CDR2 SYDVKM. This clone has just one count. Using immunoSEQ multiplex PCR, the repertoire was profiled, and TCRdb retains in-frame clones only, with some absent. The repertoire consists of under 110,000 clones, with roughly nine tenths occurring once and the leading ten covering 15% to 20%. The clonotype originates from a man aged 45-65 years with acute or convalescent COVID-19. What was sequenced was peripheral blood. The chain couples TRBV28 to TRBJ1-6; 8 bases agree with TRBD1. The CDR3 here is CASDGDRKNSPLHF. DNA for the CDR3: TGTGCCAGCGATGGGGACAGGAAAAATTCACCCCTCCACTTT.